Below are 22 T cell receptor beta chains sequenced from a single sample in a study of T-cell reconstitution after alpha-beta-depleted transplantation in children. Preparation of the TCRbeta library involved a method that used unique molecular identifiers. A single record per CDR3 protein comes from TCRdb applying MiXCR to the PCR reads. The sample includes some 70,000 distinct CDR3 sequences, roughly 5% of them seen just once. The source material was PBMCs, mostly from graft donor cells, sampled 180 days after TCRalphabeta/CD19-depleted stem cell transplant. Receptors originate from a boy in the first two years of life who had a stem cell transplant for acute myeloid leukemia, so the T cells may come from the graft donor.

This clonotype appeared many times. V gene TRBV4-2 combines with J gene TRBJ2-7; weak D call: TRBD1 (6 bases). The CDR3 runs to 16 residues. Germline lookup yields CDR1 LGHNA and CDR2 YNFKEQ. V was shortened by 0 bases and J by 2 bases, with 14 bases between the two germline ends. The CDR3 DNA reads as TGTGCCAGCAGCCAAGAGGTTGGCAGGGGCGCCTACGAGCAGTACTTC. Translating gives CASSQEVGRGAYEQYF.

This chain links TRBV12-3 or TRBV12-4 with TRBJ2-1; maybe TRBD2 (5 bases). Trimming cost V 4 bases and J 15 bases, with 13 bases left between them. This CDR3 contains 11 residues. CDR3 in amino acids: CASSWELVPFF. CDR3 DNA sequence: TGTGCCAGCAGTTGGGAGCTGGTACCGTTCTTC.

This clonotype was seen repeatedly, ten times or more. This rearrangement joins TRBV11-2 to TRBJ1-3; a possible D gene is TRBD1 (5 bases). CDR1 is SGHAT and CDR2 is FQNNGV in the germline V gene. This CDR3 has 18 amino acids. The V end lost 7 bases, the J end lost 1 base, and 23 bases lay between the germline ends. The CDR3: CASTSGGEDGSSGNTIYF. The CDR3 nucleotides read TGTGCCAGCACCTCTGGAGGGGAAGATGGAAGTTCTGGAAACACCATATATTTT.

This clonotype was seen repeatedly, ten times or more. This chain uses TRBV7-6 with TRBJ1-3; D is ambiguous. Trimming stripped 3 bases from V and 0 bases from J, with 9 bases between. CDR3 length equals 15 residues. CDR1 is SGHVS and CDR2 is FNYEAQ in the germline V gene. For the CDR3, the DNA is TGTGCCAGCAGCTTGTTCCTAGCCTCTGGAAACACCATATATTTT. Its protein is CASSLFLASGNTIYF.

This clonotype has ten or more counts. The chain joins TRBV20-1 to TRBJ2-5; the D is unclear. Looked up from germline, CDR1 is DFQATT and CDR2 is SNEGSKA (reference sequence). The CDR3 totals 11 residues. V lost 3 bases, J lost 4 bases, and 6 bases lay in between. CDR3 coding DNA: TGCAGTGCTAGGATTTCAGAGACCCAGTACTTC. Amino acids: CSARISETQYF.

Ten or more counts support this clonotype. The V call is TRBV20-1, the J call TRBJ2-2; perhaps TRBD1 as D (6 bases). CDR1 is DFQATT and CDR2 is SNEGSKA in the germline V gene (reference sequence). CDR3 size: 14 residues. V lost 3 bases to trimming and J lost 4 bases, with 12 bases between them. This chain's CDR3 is CSARSRGSTGELFF. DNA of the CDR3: TGCAGTGCTAGGTCTAGGGGGAGCACCGGGGAGCTGTTTTTT.

This chain's CDR3 is CASTLRGVNTEAFF. The CDR3 nucleotides read TGTGCCAGCACCCTCAGAGGGGTGAACACTGAAGCTTTCTTT. The chain employs TRBV7-1 and TRBJ1-1; possible D gene TRBD1, 5 bases. TRBV7-1 is classed as an ORF, of uncertain function. This CDR3 has 14 amino acids. Trimming cost V 7 bases and J 0 bases, with 12 bases left between them.

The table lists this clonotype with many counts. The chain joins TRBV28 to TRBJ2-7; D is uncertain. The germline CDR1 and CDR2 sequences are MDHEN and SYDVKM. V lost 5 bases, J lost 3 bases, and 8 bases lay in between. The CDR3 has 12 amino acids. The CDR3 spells CASSAFHYEQYV. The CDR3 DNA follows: TGTGCCAGCAGTGCCTTCCACTACGAGCAGTACGTC.

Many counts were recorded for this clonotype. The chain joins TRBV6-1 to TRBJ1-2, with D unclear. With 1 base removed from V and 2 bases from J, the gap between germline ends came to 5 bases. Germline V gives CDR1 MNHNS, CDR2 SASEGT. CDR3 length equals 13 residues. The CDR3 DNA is TGTGCCAGCAGTGAAGTGGTGAACTATGGCTACACCTTC. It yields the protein CASSEVVNYGYTF.

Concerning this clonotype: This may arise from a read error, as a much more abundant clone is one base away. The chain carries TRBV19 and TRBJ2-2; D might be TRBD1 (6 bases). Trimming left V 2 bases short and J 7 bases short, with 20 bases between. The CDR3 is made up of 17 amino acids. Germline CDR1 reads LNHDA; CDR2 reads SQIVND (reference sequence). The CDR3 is CASSILGYGGVVGELFF. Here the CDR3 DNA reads TGTGCCAGTAGTATACTGGGGTATGGGGGCGTCGTCGGGGAGCTGTTTTTT.

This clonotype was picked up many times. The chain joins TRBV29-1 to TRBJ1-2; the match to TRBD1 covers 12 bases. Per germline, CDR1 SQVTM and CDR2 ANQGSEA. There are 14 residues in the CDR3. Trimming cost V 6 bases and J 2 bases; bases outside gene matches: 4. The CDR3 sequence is CSVAGTGGNYGYTF. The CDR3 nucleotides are TGCAGCGTGGCGGGGACAGGGGGCAACTATGGCTACACCTTC.

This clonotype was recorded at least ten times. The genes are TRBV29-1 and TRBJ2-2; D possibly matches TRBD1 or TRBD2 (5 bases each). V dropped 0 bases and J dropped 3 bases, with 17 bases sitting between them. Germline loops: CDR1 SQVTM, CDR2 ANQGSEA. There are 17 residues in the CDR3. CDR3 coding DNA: TGCAGCGTTGAAGATTTTGGGACGGGATCTTACACCGGGGAGCTGTTTTTT. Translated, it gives CSVEDFGTGSYTGELFF.

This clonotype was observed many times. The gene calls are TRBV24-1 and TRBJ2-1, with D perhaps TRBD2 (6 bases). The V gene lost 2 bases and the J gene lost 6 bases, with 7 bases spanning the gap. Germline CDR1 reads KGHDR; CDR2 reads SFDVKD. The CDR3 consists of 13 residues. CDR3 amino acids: CATSDWRGNEQFF. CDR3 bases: TGTGCCACCAGTGATTGGAGGGGCAATGAGCAGTTCTTC.

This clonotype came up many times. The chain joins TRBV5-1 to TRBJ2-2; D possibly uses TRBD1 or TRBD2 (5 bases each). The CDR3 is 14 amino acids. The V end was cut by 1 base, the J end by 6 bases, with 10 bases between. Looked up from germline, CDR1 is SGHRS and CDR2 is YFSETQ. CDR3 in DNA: TGCGCCAGCAGCTTGATAGAGGGACCCGGGGAGCTGTTTTTT. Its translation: CASSLIEGPGELFF. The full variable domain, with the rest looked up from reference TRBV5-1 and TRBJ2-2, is KAGVTQTPRYLIKTRGQQVTLSCSPISGHRSVSWYQQTPGQGLQFLFEYFSETQRNKGNFPGRFSGRQFSNSRSEMNVSTLELGDSALYLCASSLIEGPGELFFGEGSRLTVL.

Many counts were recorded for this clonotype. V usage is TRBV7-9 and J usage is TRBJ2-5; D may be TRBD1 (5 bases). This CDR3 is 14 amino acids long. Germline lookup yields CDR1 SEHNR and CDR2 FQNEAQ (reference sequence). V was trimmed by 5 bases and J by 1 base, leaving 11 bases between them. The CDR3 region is CASSHSDTQETQYF. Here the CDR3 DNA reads TGTGCCAGCAGCCACTCGGACACCCAAGAGACCCAGTACTTC.

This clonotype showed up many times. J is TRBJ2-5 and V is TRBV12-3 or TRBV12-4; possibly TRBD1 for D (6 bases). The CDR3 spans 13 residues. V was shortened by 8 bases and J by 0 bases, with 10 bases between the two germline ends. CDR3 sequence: CASGRDNQETQYF. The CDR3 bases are TGTGCCAGCGGACGGGACAACCAAGAGACCCAGTACTTC.

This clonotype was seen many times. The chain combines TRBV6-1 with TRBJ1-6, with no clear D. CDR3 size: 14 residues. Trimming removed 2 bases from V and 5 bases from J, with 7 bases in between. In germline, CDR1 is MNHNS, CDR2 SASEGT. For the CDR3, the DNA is TGTGCCAGCAGTGAAACGGGAGATAATTCACCCCTCCACTTT. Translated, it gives CASSETGDNSPLHF.

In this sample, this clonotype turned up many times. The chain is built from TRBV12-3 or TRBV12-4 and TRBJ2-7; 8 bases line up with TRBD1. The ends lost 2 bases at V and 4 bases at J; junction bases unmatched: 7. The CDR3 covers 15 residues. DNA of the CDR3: TGTGCCAGCAGTTTAAGGGACAGGCCCTCTTACGAGCAGTACTTC. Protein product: CASSLRDRPSYEQYF.

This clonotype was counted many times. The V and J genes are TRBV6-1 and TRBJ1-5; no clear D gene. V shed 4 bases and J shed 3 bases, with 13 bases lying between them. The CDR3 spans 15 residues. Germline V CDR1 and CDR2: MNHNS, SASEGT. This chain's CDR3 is CASSANGRINQPQHF. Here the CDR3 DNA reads TGTGCCAGCAGTGCTAATGGACGGATCAATCAGCCCCAGCATTTT.

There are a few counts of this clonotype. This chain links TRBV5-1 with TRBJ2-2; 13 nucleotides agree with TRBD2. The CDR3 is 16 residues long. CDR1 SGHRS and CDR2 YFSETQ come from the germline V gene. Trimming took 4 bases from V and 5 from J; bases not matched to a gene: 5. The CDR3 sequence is CASSGLAGDPTGELFF. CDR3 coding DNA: TGCGCCAGCAGCGGACTAGCGGGGGACCCGACCGGGGAGCTGTTTTTT.

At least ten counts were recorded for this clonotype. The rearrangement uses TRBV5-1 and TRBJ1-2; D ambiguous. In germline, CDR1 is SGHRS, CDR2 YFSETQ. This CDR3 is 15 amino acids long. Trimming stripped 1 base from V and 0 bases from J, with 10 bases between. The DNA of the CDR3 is TGCGCCAGCAGCTTGTGGCGCAGTCCTAACTATGGCTACACCTTC. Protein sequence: CASSLWRSPNYGYTF.

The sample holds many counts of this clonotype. The CDR3 loop reads CASSESRGVNEQFF. The DNA for the CDR3 is TGCGCCAGCAGTGAGTCCCGGGGGGTGAATGAGCAGTTCTTC. The chain links TRBV10-1 to TRBJ2-1, with 7 nucleotides matching TRBD2. The germline V gene encodes CDR1 WNHNN and CDR2 SYGVQD (reference sequence). With V trimmed by 0 bases and J by 7 bases, 3 bases remained unmatched. CDR3 length: 14 residues.